These 4 T cell receptor beta chains share one sample of origin, sequenced in a study of CD8+ T cells in alopecia areata. Sequencing used cDNA as its template, made by extracting RNA and reverse transcribing it. Sequencing was performed with immunoSEQ multiplex PCR; in TCRdb, only in-frame clones are kept and a portion is missing. The repertoire includes under 250,000 clones, about 60% of them detected once, and approximately 0.5% sits in the top ten. The source material was CD4+ T cells sorted from blood, sampled at week 0. These receptors were obtained from a human donor with alopecia areata.

This chain joins TRBV6-5 and TRBJ1-1; D unclear. Trimming pared 8 bases from V and 4 bases from J, leaving 14 bases between. There are 13 residues in the CDR3. Germline CDR1 MNHEY, CDR2 SVGAGI. CDR3 sequence reads: CASQWREGTEAFF. As DNA, the CDR3 is TGTGCCAGCCAATGGAGGGAGGGCACTGAAGCTTTCTTT.

The chain combines TRBV9 with TRBJ1-6, with D perhaps matching TRBD1 (6 bases). Between the trimmed V and J ends, which lost 3 bases and 11 bases, there was a span of 12 bases. Germline V gene data show CDR1 as SGDLS and CDR2 as YYNGEE. The CDR3 has 13 amino acids. CDR3 loop: CASSATGFPPLHF. The DNA for the CDR3 is TGTGCCAGCAGCGCCACAGGGTTCCCACCCCTCCACTTT.

This clone was seen more than once but under ten times. The V call is TRBV7-3, the J call TRBJ2-3, with a weak D call TRBD2 (6 bases). V lost 5 bases and J lost 0, with 15 bases in between. The CDR3 runs to 16 residues. Germline V gene sequence: CDR1 SGHTA, CDR2 FQGTGA. CDR3 in amino acids: CASSPQGGTSTDTQYF. The DNA of the CDR3 is TGTGCCAGCAGCCCCCAAGGCGGGACTAGCACAGATACGCAGTATTTT.

This sequence joins TRBV2 and TRBJ2-1, with 8 bases aligning to TRBD2. The germline gives CDR1 SNHLY, CDR2 FYNNEI. J gave up 5 bases and V 4 bases, and 10 bases lay outside the gene matches. CDR3 size: 16 residues. CDR3 amino acids: CASSATLPGLDNEQFF. The CDR3 coding sequence is TGTGCCAGCAGTGCGACCTTACCGGGACTAGACAATGAGCAGTTCTTC.